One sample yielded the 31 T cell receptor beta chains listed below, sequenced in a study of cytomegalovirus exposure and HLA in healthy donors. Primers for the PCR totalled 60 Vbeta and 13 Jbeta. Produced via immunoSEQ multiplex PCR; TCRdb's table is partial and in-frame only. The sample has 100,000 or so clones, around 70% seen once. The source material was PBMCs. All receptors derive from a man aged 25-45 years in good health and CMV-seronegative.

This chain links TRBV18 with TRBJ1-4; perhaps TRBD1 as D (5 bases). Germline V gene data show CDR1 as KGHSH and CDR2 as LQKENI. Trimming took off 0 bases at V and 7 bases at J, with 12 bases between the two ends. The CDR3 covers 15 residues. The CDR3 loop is CASSPPLTGGEKLFF. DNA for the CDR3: TGTGCCAGCTCACCACCCCTAACAGGCGGTGAAAAACTGTTTTTT.

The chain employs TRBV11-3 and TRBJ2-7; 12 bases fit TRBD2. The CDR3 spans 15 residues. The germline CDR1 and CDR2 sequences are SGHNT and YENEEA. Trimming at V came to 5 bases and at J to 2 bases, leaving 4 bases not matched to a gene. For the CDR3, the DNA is TGTGCCAGCAGCCCGCGGACTAGCGGGGCCTACGAGCAGTACTTC. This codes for CASSPRTSGAYEQYF.

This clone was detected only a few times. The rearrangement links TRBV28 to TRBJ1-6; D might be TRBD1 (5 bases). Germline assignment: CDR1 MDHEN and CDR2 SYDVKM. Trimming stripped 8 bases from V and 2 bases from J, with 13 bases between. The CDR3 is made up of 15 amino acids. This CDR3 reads CASSLGGAYNSPLHF. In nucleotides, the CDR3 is TGTGCCAGCTCCCTTGGGGGGGCCTATAATTCACCCCTCCACTTT. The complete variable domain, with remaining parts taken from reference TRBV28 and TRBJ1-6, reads DVKVTQSSRYLVKRTGEKVFLECVQDMDHENMFWYRQDPGLGLRLIYFSYDVKMKEKGDIPEGYSVSREKKERFSLILESASTNQTSMYLCASSLGGAYNSPLHFGNGTRLTVT.

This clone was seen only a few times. The CDR3 reads CASSDYGRKNTEAFF. As DNA, the CDR3 is TGTGCCAGCAGTGATTATGGGCGAAAGAACACTGAAGCTTTCTTT. The rearrangement joins TRBV25-1 to TRBJ1-1, with no clear D. CDR1 is MGHDK, CDR2 SYGVNS, per germline. V lost 3 bases and J 1 base, leaving 12 bases between the germline ends. The CDR3 length is 15 residues.

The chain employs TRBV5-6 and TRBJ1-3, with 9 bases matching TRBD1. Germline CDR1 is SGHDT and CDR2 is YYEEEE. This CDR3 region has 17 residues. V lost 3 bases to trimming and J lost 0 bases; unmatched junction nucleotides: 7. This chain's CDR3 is CASSSPGQGASGNTIYF. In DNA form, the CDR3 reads TGTGCCAGCAGCTCACCGGGACAGGGCGCCTCTGGAAACACCATATATTTT.

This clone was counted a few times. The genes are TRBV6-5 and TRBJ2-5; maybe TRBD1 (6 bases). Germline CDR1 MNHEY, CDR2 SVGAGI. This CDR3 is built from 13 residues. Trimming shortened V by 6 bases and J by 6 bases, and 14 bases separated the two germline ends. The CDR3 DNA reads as TGTGCCAGCAGCTCAACGACAGGTCAGACCCAGTACTTC. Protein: CASSSTTGQTQYF.

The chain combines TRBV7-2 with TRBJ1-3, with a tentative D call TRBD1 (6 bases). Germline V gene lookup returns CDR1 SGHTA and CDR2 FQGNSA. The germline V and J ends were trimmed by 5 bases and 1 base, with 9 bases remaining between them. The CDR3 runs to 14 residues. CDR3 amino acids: CASSPQGSGNTIYF. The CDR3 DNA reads TGTGCCAGCAGCCCACAGGGTTCTGGAAACACCATATATTTT.

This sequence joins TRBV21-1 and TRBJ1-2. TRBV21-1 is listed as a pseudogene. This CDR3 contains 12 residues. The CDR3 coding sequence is TGTGCCAGGCTAATCCAAGCTTATGGCTACACCTTC. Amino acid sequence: CARLIQAYGYTF.

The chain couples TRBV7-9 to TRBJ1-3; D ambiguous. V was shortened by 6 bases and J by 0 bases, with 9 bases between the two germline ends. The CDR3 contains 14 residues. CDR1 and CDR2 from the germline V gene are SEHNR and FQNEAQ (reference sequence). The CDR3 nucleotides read TGTGCCAGCAGTCGGGTAGTCTCTGGAAACACCATATATTTT. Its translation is CASSRVVSGNTIYF.

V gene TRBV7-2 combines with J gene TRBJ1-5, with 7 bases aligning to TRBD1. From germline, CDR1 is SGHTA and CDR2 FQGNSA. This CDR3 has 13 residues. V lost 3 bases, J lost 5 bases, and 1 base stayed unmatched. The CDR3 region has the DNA TGTGCCAGCAGCTTCAGGGGGGATCAGCCCCAGCATTTT. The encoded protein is CASSFRGDQPQHF.

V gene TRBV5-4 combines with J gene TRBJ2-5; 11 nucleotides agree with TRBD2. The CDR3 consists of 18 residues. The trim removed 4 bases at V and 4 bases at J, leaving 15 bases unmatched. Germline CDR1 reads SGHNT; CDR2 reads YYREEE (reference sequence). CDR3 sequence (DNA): TGTGCCAGCAGCGCTCCCGAATTAGCGGGAGGGGGGAGAGAGACCCAGTACTTC. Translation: CASSAPELAGGGRETQYF. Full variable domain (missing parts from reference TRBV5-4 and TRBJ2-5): ETGVTQSPTHLIKTRGQQVTLRCSSQSGHNTVSWYQQALGQGPQFIFQYYREEENGRGNFPPRFSGLQFPNYSSELNVNALELDDSALYLCASSAPELAGGGRETQYFGPGTRLLVL.

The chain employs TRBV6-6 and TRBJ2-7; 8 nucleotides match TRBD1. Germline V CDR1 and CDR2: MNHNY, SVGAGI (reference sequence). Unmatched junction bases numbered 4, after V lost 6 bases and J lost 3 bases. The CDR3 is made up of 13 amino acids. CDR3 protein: CASRQGDIYEQYF. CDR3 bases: TGTGCCAGCAGACAGGGGGATATCTACGAGCAGTACTTC.

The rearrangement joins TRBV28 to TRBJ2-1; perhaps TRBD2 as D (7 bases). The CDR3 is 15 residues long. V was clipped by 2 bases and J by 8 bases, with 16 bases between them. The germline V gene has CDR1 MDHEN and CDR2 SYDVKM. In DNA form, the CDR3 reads TGTGCCAGCAGTTTAAGTAGGGGGGGCCTTGATGAGCAGTTCTTC. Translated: CASSLSRGGLDEQFF. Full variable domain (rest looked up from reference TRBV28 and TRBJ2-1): DVKVTQSSRYLVKRTGEKVFLECVQDMDHENMFWYRQDPGLGLRLIYFSYDVKMKEKGDIPEGYSVSREKKERFSLILESASTNQTSMYLCASSLSRGGLDEQFFGPGTRLTVL.

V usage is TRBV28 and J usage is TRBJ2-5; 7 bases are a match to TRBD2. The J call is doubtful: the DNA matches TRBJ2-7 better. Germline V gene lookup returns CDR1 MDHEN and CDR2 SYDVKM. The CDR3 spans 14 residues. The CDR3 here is CASSFRTRTYEQYF. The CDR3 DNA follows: TGTGCCAGCAGTTTCAGGACTAGAACCTACGAGCAGTACTTC.

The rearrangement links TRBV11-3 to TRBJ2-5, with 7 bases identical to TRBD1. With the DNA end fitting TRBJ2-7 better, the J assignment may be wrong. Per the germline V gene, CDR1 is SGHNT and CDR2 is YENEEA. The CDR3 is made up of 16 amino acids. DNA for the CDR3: TGTGCCAGCAGCTTAGATTCCGGGACAGCTTTCTACGAGCAGTACTTC. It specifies CASSLDSGTAFYEQYF.

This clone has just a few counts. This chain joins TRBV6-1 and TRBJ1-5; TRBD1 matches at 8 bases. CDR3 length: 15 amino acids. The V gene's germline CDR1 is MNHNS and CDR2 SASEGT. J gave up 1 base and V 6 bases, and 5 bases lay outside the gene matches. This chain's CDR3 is CASSSDRGSNQPQHF. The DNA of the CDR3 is TGTGCCAGCAGCTCCGACAGGGGAAGCAATCAGCCCCAGCATTTT.

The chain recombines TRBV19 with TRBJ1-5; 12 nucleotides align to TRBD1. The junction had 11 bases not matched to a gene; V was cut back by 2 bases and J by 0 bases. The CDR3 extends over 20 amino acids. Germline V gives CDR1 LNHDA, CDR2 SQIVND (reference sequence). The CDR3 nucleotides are TGTGCCAGTAGTATACGCCGCGGGACAGGGGGCGATTATAGCAATCAGCCCCAGCATTTT. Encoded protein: CASSIRRGTGGDYSNQPQHF.

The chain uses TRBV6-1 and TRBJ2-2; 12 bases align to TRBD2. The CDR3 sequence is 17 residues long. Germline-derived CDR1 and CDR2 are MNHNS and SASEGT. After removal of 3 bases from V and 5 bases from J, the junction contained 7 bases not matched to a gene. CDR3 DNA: TGTGCCAGCAGTGACGGCCTAGCGGGAGGGAGTACCGGGGAGCTGTTTTTT. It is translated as CASSDGLAGGSTGELFF.

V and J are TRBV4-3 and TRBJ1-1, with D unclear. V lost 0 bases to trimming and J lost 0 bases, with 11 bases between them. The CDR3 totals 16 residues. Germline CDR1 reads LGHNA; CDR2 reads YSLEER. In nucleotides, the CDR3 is TGCGCCAGCAGCCAAGATCTTCAGGCCTTGAACACTGAAGCTTTCTTT. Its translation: CASSQDLQALNTEAFF.

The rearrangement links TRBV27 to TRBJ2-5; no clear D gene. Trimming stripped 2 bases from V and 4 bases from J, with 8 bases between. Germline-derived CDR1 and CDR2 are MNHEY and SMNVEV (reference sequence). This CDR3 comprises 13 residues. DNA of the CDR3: TGTGCCAGCAGTTTAATGTCGGGAGAGACCCAGTACTTC. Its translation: CASSLMSGETQYF.

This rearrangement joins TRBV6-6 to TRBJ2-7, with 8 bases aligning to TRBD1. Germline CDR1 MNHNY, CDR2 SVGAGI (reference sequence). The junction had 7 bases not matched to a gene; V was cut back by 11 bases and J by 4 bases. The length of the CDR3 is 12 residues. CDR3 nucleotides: TGTGCCTTGGGGCAGGGGGCTTACGAGCAGTACTTC. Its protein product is CALGQGAYEQYF.

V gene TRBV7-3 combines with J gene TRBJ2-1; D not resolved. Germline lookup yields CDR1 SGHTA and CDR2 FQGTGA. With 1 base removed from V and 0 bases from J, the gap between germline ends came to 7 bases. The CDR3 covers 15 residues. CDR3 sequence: CASSLSTSSYNEQFF. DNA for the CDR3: TGTGCCAGCAGCTTAAGCACGAGCTCCTACAATGAGCAGTTCTTC. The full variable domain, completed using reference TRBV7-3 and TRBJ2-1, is GAGVSQTPSNKVTEKGKYVELRCDPISGHTALYWYRQSLGQGPEFLIYFQGTGAADDSGLPNDRFFAVRPEGSVSTLKIQRTERGDSAVYLCASSLSTSSYNEQFFGPGTRLTVL.

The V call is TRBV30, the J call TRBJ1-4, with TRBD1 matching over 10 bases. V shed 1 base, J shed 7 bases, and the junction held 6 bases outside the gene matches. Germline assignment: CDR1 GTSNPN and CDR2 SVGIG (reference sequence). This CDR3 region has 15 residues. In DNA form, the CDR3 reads TGTGCCTGGAGTGGCCTGGGACAGGGGACTGAAAAACTGTTTTTT. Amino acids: CAWSGLGQGTEKLFF. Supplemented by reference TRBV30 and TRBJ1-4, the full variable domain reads SQTIHQWPATLVQPVGSPLSLECTVEGTSNPNLYWYRQAAGRGLQLLFYSVGIGQISSEVPQNLSASRPQDRQFILSSKKLLLSDSGFYLCAWSGLGQGTEKLFFGSGTQLSVL.

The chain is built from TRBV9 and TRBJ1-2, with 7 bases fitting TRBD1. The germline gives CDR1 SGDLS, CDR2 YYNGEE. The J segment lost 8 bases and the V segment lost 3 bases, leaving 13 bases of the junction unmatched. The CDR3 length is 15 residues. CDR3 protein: CASSAGGTGVYGYTF. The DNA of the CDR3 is TGTGCCAGCAGCGCTGGTGGAACAGGGGTGTACGGCTACACCTTC. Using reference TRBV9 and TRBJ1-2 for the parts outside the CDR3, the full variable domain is DSGVTQTPKHLITATGQRVTLRCSPRSGDLSVYWYQQSLDQGLQFLIQYYNGEERAKGNILERFSAQQFPDLHSELNLSSLELGDSALYFCASSAGGTGVYGYTFGSGTRLTVV.

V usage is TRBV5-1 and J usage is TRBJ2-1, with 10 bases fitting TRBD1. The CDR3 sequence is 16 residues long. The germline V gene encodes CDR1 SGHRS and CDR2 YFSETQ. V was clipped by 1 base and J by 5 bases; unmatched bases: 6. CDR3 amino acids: CASSLLSGQGNNEQFF. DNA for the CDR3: TGCGCCAGCAGCTTGCTCTCGGGACAGGGGAACAATGAGCAGTTCTTC.

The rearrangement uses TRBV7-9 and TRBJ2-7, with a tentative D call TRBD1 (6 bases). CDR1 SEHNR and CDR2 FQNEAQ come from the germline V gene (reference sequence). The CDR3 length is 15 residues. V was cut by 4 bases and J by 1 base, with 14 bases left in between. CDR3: CASSSQQGLSYEQYF. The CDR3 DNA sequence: TGTGCCAGCAGCTCCCAACAGGGCCTTTCCTACGAGCAGTACTTC.

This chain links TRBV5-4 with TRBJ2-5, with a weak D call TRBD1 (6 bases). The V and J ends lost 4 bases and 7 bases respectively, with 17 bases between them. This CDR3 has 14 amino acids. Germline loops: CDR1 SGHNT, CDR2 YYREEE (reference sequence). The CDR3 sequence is CASSPDPEGGTQYF. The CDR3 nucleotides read TGTGCCAGCAGCCCGGATCCTGAAGGGGGGACCCAGTACTTC.

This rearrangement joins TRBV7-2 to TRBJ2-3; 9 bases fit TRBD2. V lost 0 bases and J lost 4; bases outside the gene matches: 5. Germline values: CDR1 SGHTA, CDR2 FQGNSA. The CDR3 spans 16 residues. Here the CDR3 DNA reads TGTGCCAGCAGCTTAGCGGGTAGCGGGAGTGCAGATACGCAGTATTTT. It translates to CASSLAGSGSADTQYF.

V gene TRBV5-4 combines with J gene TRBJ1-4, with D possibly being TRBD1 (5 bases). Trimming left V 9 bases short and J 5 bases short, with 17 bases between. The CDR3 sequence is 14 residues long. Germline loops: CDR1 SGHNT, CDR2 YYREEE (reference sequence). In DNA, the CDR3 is TGTGCCACCTCCCCTGGGGGGGGGAATGAAAAACTGTTTTTT. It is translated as CATSPGGGNEKLFF.

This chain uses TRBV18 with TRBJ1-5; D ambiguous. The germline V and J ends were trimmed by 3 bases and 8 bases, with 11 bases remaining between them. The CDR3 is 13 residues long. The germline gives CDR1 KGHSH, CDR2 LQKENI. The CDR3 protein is CASSPDSEEPQHF. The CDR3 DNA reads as TGTGCCAGCTCACCGGACTCCGAAGAGCCCCAGCATTTT.

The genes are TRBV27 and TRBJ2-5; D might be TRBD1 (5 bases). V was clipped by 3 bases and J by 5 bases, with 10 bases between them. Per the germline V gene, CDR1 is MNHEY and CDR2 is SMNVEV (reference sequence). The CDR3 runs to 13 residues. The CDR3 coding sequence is TGTGCCAGCAGTTTGGGGCTTGGGGAGACCCAGTACTTC. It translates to CASSLGLGETQYF.